This entry concerns a single T cell receptor (beta chain). Its antigen is currently unknown. The data were obtained in a study of shared clonotypes between healthy human individuals. The CDR3 runs to 16 residues. V lost 1 base, J lost 3 bases, and 5 bases stayed unmatched. Germline values: CDR1 LNHDA, CDR2 SQIVND (reference sequence). Findings and limits, study-wide: Rarefaction curves obtained for sorted subsets showed sequencing incomplete despite large depth. As a rule, naive subsets had a larger estimated richness than memory subsets. Generation probabilities were higher for clonotypes shared across all four sorted-subset donors than for unshared ones.

An approximately 200 ng quantity of DNA, 30,000 to 35,000 T cell genomes, went into the sorted-subset replicate PCRs. TCRdb's copy holds only in-frame clones and misses some; the assay was immunoSEQ multiplex PCR. The table records roughly 1.5 million clones, 95% to 99% of them present only once. This receptor was obtained from a man aged 25-40 years in good health. The chain combines TRBV19 with TRBJ2-1, with 8 bases lining up with TRBD2. The sample consisted of naive CD4+ T cells sorted from blood. Subset: CD45RA+ positively selected. CDR3: CASSIAGGLGYNEQFF. The DNA of the CDR3 is TGTGCCAGTAGTATAGCGGGGGGGCTAGGCTACAATGAGCAGTTCTTC.